The TCR beta chain described here comes from a study of blood T cell repertoires in COVID-19. Study at large: PBMCs, B-cell-depleted T cells, or T cells provided the cDNA or gDNA that made up the material.

Profiled with immunoSEQ multiplex PCR; TCRdb holds only in-frame clones, not every one. The sample lists 150,000 to 200,000 clones; roughly four fifths were seen once. Participants' own reports of clinical history determined their cohort assignment. Donors in Cohort 3 who had recovered were those with two negative PCRs, healthcare professional clearance, or resolution of their symptoms. This CDR3 has 16 residues. The V gene end was trimmed by 3 bases and the J gene end by 5 bases; junction bases not matched to a gene: 7. In germline, CDR1 is LNHDA, CDR2 SQIVND (reference sequence). Input material: PBMCs or T cells enriched from blood (not recorded which). The TCR comes from a man in his forties or fifties who had recovered from COVID-19. The chain joins TRBV19 to TRBJ1-6; 7 nucleotides line up with TRBD1. The CDR3 DNA sequence: TGTGCCAGTAGTATCCCCTCGGGACAGAATAATTCACCCCTCCACTTT. Protein: CASSIPSGQNNSPLHF.